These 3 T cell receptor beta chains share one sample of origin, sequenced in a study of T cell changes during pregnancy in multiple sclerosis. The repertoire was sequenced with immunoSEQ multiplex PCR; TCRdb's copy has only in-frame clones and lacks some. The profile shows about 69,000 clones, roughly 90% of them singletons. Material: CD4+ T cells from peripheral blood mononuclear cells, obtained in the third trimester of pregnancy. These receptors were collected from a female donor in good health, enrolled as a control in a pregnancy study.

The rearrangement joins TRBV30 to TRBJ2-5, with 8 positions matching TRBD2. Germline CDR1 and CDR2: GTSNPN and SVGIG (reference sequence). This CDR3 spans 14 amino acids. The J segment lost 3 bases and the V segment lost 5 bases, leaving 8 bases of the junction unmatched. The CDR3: CAWLPSGGKETQYF. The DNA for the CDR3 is TGTGCCTGGCTACCAAGCGGGGGAAAAGAGACCCAGTACTTC. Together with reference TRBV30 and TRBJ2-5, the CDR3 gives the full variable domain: SQTIHQWPATLVQPVGSPLSLECTVEGTSNPNLYWYRQAAGRGLQLLFYSVGIGQISSEVPQNLSASRPQDRQFILSSKKLLLSDSGFYLCAWLPSGGKETQYFGPGTRLLVL.

The CDR3 DNA follows: TGTGCCAGCAGTTACAGGGCAGGGGTCAGACCTCGGGAGCAGTACTTC. Amino acids: CASSYRAGVRPREQYF. The chain uses TRBV6-6 and TRBJ2-7; possible D gene TRBD1, 6 bases. The CDR3 contains 16 residues. The germline CDR1 and CDR2 sequences are MNHNY and SVGAGI (reference sequence). The V end lost 2 bases, the J end lost 7 bases, and 21 bases lay between the germline ends.

The CDR3 nucleotides are TGTGCCAGCAGGACAGGGGGGAACACTGAAGCTTTCTTT. Translation gives CASRTGGNTEAFF. V and J are TRBV6-5 and TRBJ1-1; 9 positions agree with TRBD1. CDR1 and CDR2 (germline): MNHEY, SVGAGI. The V segment lost 6 bases and the J segment 1 base; nucleotides outside the gene matches: 0. The CDR3 contains 13 residues.